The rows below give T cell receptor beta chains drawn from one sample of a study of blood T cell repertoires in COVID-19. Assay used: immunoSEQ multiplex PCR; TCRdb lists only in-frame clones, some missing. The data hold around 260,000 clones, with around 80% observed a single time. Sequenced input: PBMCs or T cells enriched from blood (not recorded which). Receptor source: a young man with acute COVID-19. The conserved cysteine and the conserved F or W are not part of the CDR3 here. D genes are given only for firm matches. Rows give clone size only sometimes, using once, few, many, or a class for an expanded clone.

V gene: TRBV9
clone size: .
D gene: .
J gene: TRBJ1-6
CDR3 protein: ASSVGGLGSPLH

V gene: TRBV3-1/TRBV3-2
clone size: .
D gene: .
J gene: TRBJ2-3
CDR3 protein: ASSQVGASTDTQY

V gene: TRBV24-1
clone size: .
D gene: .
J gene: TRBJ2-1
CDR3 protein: ATSLPARGEQF

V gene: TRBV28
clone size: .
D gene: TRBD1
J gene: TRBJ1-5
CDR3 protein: ASSFRGQVNQPQH

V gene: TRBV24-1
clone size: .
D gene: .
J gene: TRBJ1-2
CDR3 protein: ATSAGNYGYT

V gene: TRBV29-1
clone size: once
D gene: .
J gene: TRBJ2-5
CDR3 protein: SDSRGSETQY

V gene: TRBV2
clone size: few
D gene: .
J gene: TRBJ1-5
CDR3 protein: ASSGGGRASNQPQH

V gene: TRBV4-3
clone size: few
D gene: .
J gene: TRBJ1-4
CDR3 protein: ASSQDSAREYEKLF

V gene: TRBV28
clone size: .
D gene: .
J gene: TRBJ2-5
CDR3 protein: ASSLRHPETQY

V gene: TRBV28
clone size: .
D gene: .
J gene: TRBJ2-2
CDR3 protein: ASTYTGELF

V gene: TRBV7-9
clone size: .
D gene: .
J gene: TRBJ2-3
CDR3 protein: ASSLGAARTDTQY

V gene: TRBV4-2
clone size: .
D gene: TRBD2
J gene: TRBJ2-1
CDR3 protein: ASSQSDSGVQF

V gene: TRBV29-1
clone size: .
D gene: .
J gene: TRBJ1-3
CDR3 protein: SIRGHGSSGNTIY

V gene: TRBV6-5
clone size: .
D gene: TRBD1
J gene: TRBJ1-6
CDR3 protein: ASRGTGRGIPH

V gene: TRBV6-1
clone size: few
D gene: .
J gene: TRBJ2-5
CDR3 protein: ASSEAARSGETQY

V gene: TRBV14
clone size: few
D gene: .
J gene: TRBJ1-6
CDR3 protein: ASSPSPGSYNSPLH

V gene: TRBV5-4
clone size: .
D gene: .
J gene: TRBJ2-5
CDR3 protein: ASSLKSFQETQY

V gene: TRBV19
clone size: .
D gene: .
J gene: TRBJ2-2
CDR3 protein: ASSILHSKTGELF

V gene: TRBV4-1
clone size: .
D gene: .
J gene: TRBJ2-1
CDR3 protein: ASSQDGLSQF

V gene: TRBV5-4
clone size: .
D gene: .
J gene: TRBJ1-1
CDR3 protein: ASSRGGTTEAF

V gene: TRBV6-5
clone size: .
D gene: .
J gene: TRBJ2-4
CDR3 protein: ALSAVAKNIQY

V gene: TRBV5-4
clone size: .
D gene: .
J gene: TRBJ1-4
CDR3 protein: ASSLSAGVEEKLF

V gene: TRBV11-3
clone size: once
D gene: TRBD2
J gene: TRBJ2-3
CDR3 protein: ASSLGLAGADTQY

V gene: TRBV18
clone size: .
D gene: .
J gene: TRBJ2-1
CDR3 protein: ASSPYSALPLYNEQF

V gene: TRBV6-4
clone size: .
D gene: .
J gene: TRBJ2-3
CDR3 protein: ASSQGGADTQY

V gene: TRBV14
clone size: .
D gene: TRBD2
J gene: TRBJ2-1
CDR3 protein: ASSHPGLAGDNEQF

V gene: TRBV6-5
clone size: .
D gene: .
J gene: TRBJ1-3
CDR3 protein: ASRDTGNTIY

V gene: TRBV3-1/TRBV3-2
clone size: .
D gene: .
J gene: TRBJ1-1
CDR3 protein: ASSPWGGGTEAF

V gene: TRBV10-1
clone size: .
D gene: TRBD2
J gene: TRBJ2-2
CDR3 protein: ASSERERESHTGELF

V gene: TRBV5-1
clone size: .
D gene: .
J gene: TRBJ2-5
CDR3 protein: ASSLMGAETQY

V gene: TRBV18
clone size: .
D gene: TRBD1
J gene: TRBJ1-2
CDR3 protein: ASLQGQDYGYT

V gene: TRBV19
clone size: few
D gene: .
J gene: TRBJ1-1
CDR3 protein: ASSPRAGIEAF

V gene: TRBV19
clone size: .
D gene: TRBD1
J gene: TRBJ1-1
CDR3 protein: ASTPGQGFSTEAF

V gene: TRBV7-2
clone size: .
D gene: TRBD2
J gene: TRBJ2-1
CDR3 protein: ASSTSLAGGRQF

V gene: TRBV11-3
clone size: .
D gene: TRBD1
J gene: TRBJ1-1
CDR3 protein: ASSIMTGRAEAF

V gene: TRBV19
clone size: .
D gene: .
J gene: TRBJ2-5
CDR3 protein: ASSRRAGETQY

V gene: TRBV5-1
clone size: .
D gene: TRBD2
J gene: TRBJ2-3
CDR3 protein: ASSGGGSTDTQY

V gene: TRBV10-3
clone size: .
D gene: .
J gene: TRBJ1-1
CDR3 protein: AIKGLTDTEAF

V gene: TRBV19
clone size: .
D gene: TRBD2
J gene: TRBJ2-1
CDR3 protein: ASRPASGGNNEQF

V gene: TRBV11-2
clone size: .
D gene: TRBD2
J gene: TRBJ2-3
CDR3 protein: ASSLQRGATDTQY

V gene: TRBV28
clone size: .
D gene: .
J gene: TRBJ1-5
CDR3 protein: ASSLPQDYQPQH

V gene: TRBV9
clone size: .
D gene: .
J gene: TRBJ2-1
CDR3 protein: ASSVANTQSSYNEQF

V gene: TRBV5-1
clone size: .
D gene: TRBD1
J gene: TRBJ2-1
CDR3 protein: ASGEGTALYNEQF

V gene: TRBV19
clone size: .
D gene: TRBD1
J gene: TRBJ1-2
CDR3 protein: ASSIGTGQGAFGYT

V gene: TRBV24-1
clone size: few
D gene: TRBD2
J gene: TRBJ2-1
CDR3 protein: ATSDLYAGGLNEQF

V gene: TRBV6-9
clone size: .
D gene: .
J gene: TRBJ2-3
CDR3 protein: ASSFGTLTDTQY

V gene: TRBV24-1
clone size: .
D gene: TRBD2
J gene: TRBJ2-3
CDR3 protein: ATSAWSGGSDTQY

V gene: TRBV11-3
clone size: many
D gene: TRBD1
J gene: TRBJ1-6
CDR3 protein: ASSTGQGSSYNSPLH

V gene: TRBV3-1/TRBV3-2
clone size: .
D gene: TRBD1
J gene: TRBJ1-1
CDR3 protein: ASSHQQGAAEAF

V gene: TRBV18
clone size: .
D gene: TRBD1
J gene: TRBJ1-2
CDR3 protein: ASSPFTGTGDGYT

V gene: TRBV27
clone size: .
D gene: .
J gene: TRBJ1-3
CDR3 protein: ASSLLGDAGNTIY

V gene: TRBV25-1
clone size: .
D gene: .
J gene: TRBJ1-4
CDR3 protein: ASIAGMSEKLF

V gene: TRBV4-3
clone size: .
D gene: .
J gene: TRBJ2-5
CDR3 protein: ASSQDYAAGEETQY

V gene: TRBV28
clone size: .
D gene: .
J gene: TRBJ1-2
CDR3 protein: ASSLFQGRPGYT

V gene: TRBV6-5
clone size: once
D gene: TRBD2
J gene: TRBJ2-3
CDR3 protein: ASRTSGGAADTQY

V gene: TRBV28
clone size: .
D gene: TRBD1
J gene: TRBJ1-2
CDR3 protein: ASSDRVFNYGYT

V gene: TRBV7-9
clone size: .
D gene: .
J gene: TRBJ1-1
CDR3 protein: ASSLDRLNTEAF

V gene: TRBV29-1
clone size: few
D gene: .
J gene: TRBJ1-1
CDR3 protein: SVDPLTGRTEAF

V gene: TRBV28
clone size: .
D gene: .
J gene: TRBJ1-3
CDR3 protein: ASNSGVLGNTIY